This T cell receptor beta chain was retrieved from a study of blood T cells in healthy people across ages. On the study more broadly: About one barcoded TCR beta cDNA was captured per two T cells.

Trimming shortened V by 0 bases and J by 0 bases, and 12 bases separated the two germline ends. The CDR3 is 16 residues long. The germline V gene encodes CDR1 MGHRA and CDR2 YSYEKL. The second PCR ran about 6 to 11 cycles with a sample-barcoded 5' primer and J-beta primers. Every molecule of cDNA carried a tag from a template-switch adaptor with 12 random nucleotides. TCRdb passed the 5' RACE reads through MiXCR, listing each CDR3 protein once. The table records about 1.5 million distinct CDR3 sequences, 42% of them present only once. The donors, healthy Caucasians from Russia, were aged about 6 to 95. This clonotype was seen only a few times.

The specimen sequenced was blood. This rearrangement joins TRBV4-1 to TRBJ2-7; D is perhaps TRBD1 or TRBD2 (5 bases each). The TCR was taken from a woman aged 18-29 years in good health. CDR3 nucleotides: TGCGCCAGCAGCCAAGATGTTGGGGACCGCTCCTACGAGCAGTACTTC. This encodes CASSQDVGDRSYEQYF.